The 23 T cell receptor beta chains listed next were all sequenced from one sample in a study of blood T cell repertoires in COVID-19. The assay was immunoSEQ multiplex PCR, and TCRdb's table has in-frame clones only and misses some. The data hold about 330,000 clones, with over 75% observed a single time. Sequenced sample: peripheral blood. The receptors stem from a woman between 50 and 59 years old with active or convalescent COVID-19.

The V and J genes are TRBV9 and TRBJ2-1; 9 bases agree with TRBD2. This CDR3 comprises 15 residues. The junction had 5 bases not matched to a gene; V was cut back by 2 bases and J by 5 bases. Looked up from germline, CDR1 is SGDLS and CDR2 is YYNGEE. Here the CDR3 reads CASSVRSGSHNEQFF. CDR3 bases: TGTGCCAGCAGCGTCCGTAGCGGGAGTCACAATGAGCAGTTCTTC.

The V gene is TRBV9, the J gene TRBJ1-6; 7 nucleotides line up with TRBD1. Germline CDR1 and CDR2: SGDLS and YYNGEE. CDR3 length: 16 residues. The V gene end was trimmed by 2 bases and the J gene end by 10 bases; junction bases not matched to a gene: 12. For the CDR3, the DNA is TGTGCCAGCAGCGTCTCGAACAGGGGCGGTGAGTCACCCCTCCACTTT. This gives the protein CASSVSNRGGESPLHF.

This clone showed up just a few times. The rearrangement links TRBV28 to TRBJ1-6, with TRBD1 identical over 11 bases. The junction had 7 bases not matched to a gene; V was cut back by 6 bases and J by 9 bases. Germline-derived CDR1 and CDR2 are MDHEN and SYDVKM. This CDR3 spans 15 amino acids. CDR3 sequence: CASSHPGTGGSPLHF. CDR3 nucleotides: TGTGCCAGCAGCCATCCCGGGACAGGGGGTTCACCCCTCCACTTT.

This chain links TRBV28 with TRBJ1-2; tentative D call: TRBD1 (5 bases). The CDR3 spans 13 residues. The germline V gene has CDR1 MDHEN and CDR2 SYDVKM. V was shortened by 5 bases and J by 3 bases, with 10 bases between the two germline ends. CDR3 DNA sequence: TGTGCCAGCAGTCTGCAGACAGACTATGGCTACACCTTC. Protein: CASSLQTDYGYTF.

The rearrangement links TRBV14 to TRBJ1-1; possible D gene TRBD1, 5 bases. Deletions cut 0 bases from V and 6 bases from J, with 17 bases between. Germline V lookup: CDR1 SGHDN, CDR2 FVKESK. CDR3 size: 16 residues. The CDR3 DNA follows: TGTGCCAGCAGCCAAGATCGCCCAGGGTTAAGCGCTGAAGCTTTCTTT. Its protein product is CASSQDRPGLSAEAFF. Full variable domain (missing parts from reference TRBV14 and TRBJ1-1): EAGVTQFPSHSVIEKGQTVTLRCDPISGHDNLYWYRRVMGKEIKFLLHFVKESKQDESGMPNNRFLAERTGGTYSTLKVQPAELEDSGVYFCASSQDRPGLSAEAFFGQGTRLTVV.

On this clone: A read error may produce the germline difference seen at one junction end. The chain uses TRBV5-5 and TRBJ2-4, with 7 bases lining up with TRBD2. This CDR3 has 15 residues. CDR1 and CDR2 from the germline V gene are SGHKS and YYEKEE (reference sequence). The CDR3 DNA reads TGTGCCAGCAGCTTTGGGGCGGGAGCCCAAAACATTCAGTACTTC. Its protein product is CASSFGAGAQNIQYF.

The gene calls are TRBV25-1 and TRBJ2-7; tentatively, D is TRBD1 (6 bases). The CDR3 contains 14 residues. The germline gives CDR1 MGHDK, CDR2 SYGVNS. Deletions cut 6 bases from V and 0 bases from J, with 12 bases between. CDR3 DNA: TGTGCCAGCAGATCCGGGACATACTCCTACGAGCAGTACTTC. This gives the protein CASRSGTYSYEQYF.

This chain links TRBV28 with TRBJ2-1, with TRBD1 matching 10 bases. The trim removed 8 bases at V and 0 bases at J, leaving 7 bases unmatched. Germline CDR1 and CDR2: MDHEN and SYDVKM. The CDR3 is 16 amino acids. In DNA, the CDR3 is TGTGCCAGCGGGGACAGGGGTCAGAGCTCCTACAATGAGCAGTTCTTC. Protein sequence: CASGDRGQSSYNEQFF.

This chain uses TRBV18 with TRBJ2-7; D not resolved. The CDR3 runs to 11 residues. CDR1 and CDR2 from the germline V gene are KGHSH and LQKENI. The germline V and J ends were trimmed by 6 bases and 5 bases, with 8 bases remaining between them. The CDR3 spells CASSQVDEQYF. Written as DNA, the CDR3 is TGTGCCAGCTCCCAGGTGGACGAGCAGTACTTC.

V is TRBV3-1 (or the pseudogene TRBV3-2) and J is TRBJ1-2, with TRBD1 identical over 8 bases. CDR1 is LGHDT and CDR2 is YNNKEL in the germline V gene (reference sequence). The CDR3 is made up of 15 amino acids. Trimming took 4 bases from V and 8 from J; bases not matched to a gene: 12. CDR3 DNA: TGTGCCAGCAGCCCAGGGACAGGCGACCTTGGGGGCTACACCTTC. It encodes CASSPGTGDLGGYTF.

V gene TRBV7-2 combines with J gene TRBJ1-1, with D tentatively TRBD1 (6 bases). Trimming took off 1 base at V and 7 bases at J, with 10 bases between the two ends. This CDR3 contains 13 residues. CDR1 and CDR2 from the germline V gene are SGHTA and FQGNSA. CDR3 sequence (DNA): TGTGCCAGCAGCTTAGGGGGGACAAGTGAAGCTTTCTTT. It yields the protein CASSLGGTSEAFF.

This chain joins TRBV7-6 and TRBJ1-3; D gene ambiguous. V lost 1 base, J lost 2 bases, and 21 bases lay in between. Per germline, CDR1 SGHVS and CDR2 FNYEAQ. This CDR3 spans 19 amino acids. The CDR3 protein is CASSLEAGRSYQPGNTIYF. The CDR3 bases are TGTGCCAGCAGCTTAGAGGCGGGTAGGAGTTATCAACCTGGAAACACCATATATTTT. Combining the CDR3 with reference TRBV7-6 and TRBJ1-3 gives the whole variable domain GAGVSQSPRYKVTKRGQDVALRCDPISGHVSLYWYRQALGQGPEFLTYFNYEAQQDKSGLPNDRFSAERPEGSISTLTIQRTEQRDSAMYRCASSLEAGRSYQPGNTIYFGEGSWLTVV.

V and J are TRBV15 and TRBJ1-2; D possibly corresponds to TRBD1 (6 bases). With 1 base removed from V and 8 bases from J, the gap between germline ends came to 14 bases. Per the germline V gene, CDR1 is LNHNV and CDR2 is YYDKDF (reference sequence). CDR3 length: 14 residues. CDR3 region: CATSRGMDSVGYTF. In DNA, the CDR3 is TGTGCCACCAGCAGAGGAATGGACAGTGTCGGCTACACCTTC.

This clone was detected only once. The CDR3 DNA sequence: TGTGCCAGCAGAGCGGGAGTACGGAAAGAGACCCAGTACTTC. Protein sequence: CASRAGVRKETQYF. V usage is TRBV6-6 and J usage is TRBJ2-5; 8 bases are a match to TRBD2. Looked up from germline, CDR1 is MNHNY and CDR2 is SVGAGI (reference sequence). Unmatched junction bases numbered 6, after V lost 6 bases and J lost 3 bases. The CDR3 runs 14 residues.

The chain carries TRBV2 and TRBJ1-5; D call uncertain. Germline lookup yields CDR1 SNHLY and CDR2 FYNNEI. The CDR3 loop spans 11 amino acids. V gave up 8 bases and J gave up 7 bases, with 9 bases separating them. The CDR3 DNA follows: TGTGCCAGCGGAGGGAGCCAGCCCCAGCATTTT. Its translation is CASGGSQPQHF.

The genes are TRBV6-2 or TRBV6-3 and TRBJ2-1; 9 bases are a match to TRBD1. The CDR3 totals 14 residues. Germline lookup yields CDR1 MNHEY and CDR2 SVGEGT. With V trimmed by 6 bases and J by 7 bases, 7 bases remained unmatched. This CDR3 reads CASSDRGSINEQFF. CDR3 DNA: TGTGCCAGCAGCGACAGGGGGAGTATAAATGAGCAGTTCTTC.

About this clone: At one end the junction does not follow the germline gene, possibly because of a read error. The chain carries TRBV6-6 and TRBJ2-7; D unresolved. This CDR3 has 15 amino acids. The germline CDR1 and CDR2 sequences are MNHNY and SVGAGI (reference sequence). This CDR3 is CASSYSIGASNEQYF. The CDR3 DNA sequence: TGTGCCAGCAGTTACTCGATAGGAGCCTCCAACGAGCAGTACTTC.

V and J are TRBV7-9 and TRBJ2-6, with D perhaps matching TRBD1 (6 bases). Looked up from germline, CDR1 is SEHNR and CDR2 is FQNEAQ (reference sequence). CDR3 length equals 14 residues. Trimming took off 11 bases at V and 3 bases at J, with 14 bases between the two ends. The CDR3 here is CAARTGFGANVLTF. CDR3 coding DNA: TGTGCCGCCCGAACAGGGTTTGGGGCCAACGTCCTGACTTTC.

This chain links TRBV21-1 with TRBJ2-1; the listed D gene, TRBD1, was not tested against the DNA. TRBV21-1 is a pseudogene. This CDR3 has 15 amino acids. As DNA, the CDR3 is TGTGCCAGCGGTCATAGACAGGGTACCTTCAATGAGCAGTTCTTC. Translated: CASGHRQGTFNEQFF.

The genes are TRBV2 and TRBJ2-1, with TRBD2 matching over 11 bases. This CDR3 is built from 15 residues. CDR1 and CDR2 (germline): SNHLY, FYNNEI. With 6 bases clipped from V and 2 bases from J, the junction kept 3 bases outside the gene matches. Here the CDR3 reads CASRLSGRAYNEQFF. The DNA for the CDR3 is TGTGCCAGCAGACTTAGCGGGAGGGCCTACAATGAGCAGTTCTTC.

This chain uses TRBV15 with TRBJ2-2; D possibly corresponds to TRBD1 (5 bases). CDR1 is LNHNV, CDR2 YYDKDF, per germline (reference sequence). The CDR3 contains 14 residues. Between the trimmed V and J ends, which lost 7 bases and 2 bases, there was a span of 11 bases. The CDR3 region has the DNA TGTGCCACCATGGCAGGGCTAAACACCGGGGAGCTGTTTTTT. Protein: CATMAGLNTGELFF.

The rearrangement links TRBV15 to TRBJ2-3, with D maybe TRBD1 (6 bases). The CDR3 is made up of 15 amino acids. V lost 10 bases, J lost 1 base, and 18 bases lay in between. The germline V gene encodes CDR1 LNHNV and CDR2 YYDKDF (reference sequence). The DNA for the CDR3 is TGTGCCATTGGGGGCCGGACGGAGGGCACAGATACGCAGTATTTT. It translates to CAIGGRTEGTDTQYF.

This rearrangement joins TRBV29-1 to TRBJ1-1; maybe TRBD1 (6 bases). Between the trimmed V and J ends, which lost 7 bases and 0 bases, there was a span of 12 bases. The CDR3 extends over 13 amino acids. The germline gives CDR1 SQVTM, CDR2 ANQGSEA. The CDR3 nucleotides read TGCAGCGCGAGGACAGTGCTGAACACTGAAGCTTTCTTT. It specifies CSARTVLNTEAFF.